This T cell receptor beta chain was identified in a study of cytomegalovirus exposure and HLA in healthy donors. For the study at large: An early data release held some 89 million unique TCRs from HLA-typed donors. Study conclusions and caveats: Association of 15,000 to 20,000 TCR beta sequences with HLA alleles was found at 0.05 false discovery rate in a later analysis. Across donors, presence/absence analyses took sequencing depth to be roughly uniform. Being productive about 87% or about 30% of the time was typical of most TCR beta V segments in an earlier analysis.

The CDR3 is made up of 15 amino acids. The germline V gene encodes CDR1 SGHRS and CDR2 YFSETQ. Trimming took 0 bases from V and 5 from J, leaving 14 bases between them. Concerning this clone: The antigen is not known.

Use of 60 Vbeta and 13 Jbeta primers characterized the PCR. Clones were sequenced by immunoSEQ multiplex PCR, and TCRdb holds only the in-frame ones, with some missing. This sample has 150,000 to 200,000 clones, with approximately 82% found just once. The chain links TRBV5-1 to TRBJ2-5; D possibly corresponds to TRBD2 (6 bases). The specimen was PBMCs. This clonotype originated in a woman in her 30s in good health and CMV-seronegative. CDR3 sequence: CASSLDSGRMETQYF. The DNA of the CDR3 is TGCGCCAGCAGCTTGGACAGCGGGCGAATGGAGACCCAGTACTTC. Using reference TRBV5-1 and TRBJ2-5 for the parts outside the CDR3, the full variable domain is KAGVTQTPRYLIKTRGQQVTLSCSPISGHRSVSWYQQTPGQGLQFLFEYFSETQRNKGNFPGRFSGRQFSNSRSEMNVSTLELGDSALYLCASSLDSGRMETQYFGPGTRLLVL.